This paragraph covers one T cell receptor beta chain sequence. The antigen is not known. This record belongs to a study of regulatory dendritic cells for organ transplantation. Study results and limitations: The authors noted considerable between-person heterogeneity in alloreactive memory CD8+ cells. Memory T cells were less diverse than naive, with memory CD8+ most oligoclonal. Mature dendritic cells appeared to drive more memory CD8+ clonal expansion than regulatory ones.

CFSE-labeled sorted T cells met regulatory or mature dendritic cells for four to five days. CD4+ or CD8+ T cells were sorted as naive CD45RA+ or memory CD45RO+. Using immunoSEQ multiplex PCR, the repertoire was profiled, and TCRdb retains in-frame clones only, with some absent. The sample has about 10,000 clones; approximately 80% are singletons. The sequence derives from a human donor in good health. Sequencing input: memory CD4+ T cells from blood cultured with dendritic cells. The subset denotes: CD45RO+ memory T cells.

The CDR3 loop is CASSSRTSGGNTDTQYF. The CDR3, as DNA: TGTGCCAGTAGCTCCCGGACTAGCGGGGGAAACACAGATACGCAGTATTTT. The chain carries TRBV19 and TRBJ2-3; TRBD2 agrees at 13 bases. This CDR3 comprises 17 residues. The trim removed 6 bases at V and 2 bases at J, leaving 8 bases unmatched. In germline, CDR1 is LNHDA, CDR2 SQIVND (reference sequence).